This T cell receptor beta chain was profiled in a study of post-analysis software for immune sequencing data. General study results and limits: Roughly 5 TRBV segments, TRBV5-6, TRBV5-1 and TRBV20-1 among them, were found more frequent in patients than controls.

This clonotype was seen only a few times. Its antigen remains unidentified. Researchers reported that TCR beta cDNA libraries carried unique molecular identifiers. TCRdb analysed the PCR reads with MiXCR anew, one entry per CDR3 protein. The repertoire holds some 800,000 distinct CDR3 sequences, with around 46% as singletons. This CDR3 has 12 amino acids. Germline V gene data show CDR1 as SQVTM and CDR2 as ANQGSEA. V dropped 4 bases and J dropped 8 bases, with 11 bases sitting between them. The J gene is TRBJ1-4, the V gene TRBV29-1; D gene unclear. Input material: blood. This receptor was taken from a girl aged 10 to 17 with multiple sclerosis. CDR3 sequence: CSVGGFGEKLFF. CDR3 DNA: TGCAGCGTTGGAGGGTTCGGGGAAAAACTGTTTTTT.